This T cell receptor (beta chain) stems from a study of T cell responses to AZD1222 COVID-19 vaccine. This CDR3 is 16 amino acids long. V shed 0 bases and J shed 0 bases, with 9 bases lying between them. From germline, CDR1 is MGHRA and CDR2 YSYEKL. Produced via immunoSEQ multiplex PCR; TCRdb's table is partial and in-frame only. The table records 50,000 or so clones, over 75% of them present only once. This chain connects TRBV4-1 to TRBJ1-3; D gene ambiguous. Specimen: peripheral blood, collected 28 days after the second AZD1222 dose. The source of this sequence is an adult who received the AZD1222 COVID-19 vaccine. The CDR3 DNA is TGCGCCAGCAGCCAAGAATGGCGGAGCTCTGGAAACACCATATATTTT. Translated: CASSQEWRSSGNTIYF.